A single sample gave rise to the 15 T cell receptor beta chains below, sequenced in a study of blood T cell repertoires in COVID-19. Produced via immunoSEQ multiplex PCR; TCRdb's table is partial and in-frame only. The sample holds fewer than 400,000 clones, 85% seen once. The sample was peripheral blood. These receptors all stem from a woman aged 18-29 years with acute or convalescent COVID-19.

V gene TRBV28 combines with J gene TRBJ1-6; no clear D gene. Germline lookup yields CDR1 MDHEN and CDR2 SYDVKM. The CDR3 is made up of 13 amino acids. The germline V and J ends were trimmed by 6 bases and 9 bases, with 12 bases remaining between them. The CDR3 DNA reads as TGTGCCAGCAGAGAAACAGCTTCTTCACCCCTCCACTTT. It is translated as CASRETASSPLHF. The whole variable domain, filled in from reference TRBV28 and TRBJ1-6, reads DVKVTQSSRYLVKRTGEKVFLECVQDMDHENMFWYRQDPGLGLRLIYFSYDVKMKEKGDIPEGYSVSREKKERFSLILESASTNQTSMYLCASRETASSPLHFGNGTRLTVT.

The V call is TRBV28, the J call TRBJ2-5; 11 bases agree with TRBD2. The ends lost 2 bases at V and 4 bases at J; junction bases unmatched: 6. This CDR3 region has 16 residues. From germline, CDR1 is MDHEN and CDR2 SYDVKM. The CDR3 sequence is CASSLTRLAGGETQYF. CDR3 bases: TGTGCCAGCAGTTTAACCAGGCTAGCGGGAGGAGAGACCCAGTACTTC.

The chain recombines TRBV11-2 with TRBJ2-1; 10 bases agree with TRBD1. The J segment lost 2 bases and the V segment lost 5 bases, leaving 3 bases of the junction unmatched. The CDR3 runs 15 residues. Germline CDR1 and CDR2: SGHAT and FQNNGV. The CDR3 reads CASSLGQGAYNEQFF. In DNA, the CDR3 is TGTGCCAGCAGCCTTGGACAGGGGGCCTACAATGAGCAGTTCTTC.

This clone has a single count. V is TRBV6-5 and J is TRBJ2-4, with D tentatively TRBD1 (5 bases). The CDR3 length is 13 residues. V lost 6 bases and J lost 1, with 7 bases in between. Germline CDR1 reads MNHEY; CDR2 reads SVGAGI. The CDR3 here is CASRTVAKNIQYF. The CDR3 nucleotides read TGTGCCAGCAGGACAGTCGCCAAAAACATTCAGTACTTC.

The chain employs TRBV7-9 and TRBJ1-3; D is ambiguous. This CDR3 is built from 14 residues. V was pared by 3 bases and J by 2 bases, with 8 bases between. Germline loops: CDR1 SEHNR, CDR2 FQNEAQ (reference sequence). This chain's CDR3 is CASSFNSPGNTIYF. The CDR3 nucleotides are TGTGCCAGCAGCTTTAACAGTCCTGGAAACACCATATATTTT.

A remark on this clone: One junction end disagrees with the germline gene, perhaps due to a read error. The sample has other DNA sequences that encode this CDR3 too. CDR3 in amino acids: CASSLEYSNSPLHF. CDR3 bases: TGCGCCAGCAGCTTGGAGTACAGCAATTCACCCCTCCACTTT. The rearrangement joins TRBV5-8 to TRBJ1-6; D remains ambiguous. Germline lookup yields CDR1 SGHTS and CDR2 YDEGEE. The CDR3 covers 14 residues. The whole variable domain, remainder taken from reference TRBV5-8 and TRBJ1-6, is EAGVTQSPTHLIKTRGQQATLRCSPISGHTSVYWYQQALGLGLQFLLWYDEGEERNRGNFPPRFSGRQFPNYSSELNVNALELEDSALYLCASSLEYSNSPLHFGNGTRLTVT.

The chain links TRBV11-1 to TRBJ2-2; 14 bases agree with TRBD2. Germline loops: CDR1 SGHAT, CDR2 FQDESV (reference sequence). The V segment lost 0 bases and the J segment 0 bases; nucleotides outside the gene matches: 3. This CDR3 has 19 amino acids. DNA for the CDR3: TGTGCCAGCAGCTTAGCCGGGACTAGCGGGAGATCGAACACCGGGGAGCTGTTTTTT. It specifies CASSLAGTSGRSNTGELFF.

This clone was counted between two and nine times. The DNA of the CDR3 is TGTGCCAGCAGCCGGGACACTAACTCTGGAAACACCATATATTTT. Its protein is CASSRDTNSGNTIYF. The chain employs TRBV9 and TRBJ1-3; a possible D gene is TRBD1 (6 bases). This CDR3 spans 15 amino acids. From germline, CDR1 is SGDLS and CDR2 YYNGEE. Trimming removed 4 bases at V and 0 bases at J, with 11 bases between.

This chain links TRBV7-6 with TRBJ2-1; 9 nucleotides line up with TRBD2. The CDR3 has 16 residues. Per the germline V gene, CDR1 is SGHVS and CDR2 is FNYEAQ. The V and J ends lost 5 bases and 4 bases, in that order; junction bases with no gene match: 9. In DNA form, the CDR3 reads TGTGCCAGCAGCCCGACGACTAGCGGTTTATACAATGAGCAGTTCTTC. As protein: CASSPTTSGLYNEQFF.

The chain combines TRBV9 with TRBJ2-7; TRBD1 might be the D (5 bases). The V end was cut by 0 bases, the J end by 0 bases, with 13 bases between. In germline, CDR1 is SGDLS, CDR2 YYNGEE. This CDR3 region has 16 residues. CDR3 nucleotides: TGTGCCAGCAGCGTAGGCGAGGCAGGGTCCTCCTACGAGCAGTACTTC. This codes for CASSVGEAGSSYEQYF. The whole variable domain, remainder taken from reference TRBV9 and TRBJ2-7, is DSGVTQTPKHLITATGQRVTLRCSPRSGDLSVYWYQQSLDQGLQFLIQYYNGEERAKGNILERFSAQQFPDLHSELNLSSLELGDSALYFCASSVGEAGSSYEQYFGPGTRLTVT.

The rearrangement uses TRBV19 and TRBJ2-1; 11 positions agree with TRBD2. The CDR3 extends over 16 amino acids. The V segment lost 4 bases and the J segment 4 bases; nucleotides outside the gene matches: 6. CDR1 and CDR2 from the germline V gene are LNHDA and SQIVND (reference sequence). The CDR3: CASSSRTSGLYNEQFF. The CDR3 DNA reads TGTGCCAGTAGTAGTAGGACTAGCGGGTTGTACAATGAGCAGTTCTTC.

V usage is TRBV7-8 and J usage is TRBJ1-3; D remains ambiguous. V was pared by 3 bases and J by 8 bases, with 5 bases between. CDR3 length: 11 residues. The V gene's germline CDR1 is SGHVS and CDR2 FQNEAQ. CDR3 nucleotides: TGTGCCAGCAGCTTTACGGACACCATATATTTT. Protein product: CASSFTDTIYF.

The V gene is TRBV18, the J gene TRBJ2-1; D perhaps matches TRBD1 (6 bases). Germline assignment: CDR1 KGHSH and CDR2 LQKENI. CDR3 size: 15 residues. Trimming shortened V by 8 bases and J by 2 bases, and 16 bases separated the two germline ends. The chain's CDR3 is CASGRGRRTYNEQFF. The CDR3 bases are TGTGCCAGCGGCAGGGGACGGCGCACCTACAATGAGCAGTTCTTC.

The rearrangement uses TRBV9 and TRBJ1-1, with D possibly being TRBD1 (5 bases). V lost 4 bases, J lost 0 bases, and 10 bases lay in between. Looked up from germline, CDR1 is SGDLS and CDR2 is YYNGEE. The CDR3 sequence is 14 residues long. This chain's CDR3 is CASSLTVMNTEAFF. CDR3 bases: TGTGCCAGCAGCCTGACAGTCATGAACACTGAAGCTTTCTTT.

The chain links TRBV5-4 to TRBJ2-7, with TRBD1 matching over 9 bases. The CDR3 length is 14 residues. The germline CDR1 and CDR2 sequences are SGHNT and YYREEE (reference sequence). Trimming at V came to 2 bases and at J to 5 bases, leaving 5 bases not matched to a gene. The CDR3 bases are TGTGCCAGCAGCTTCCGGGACAGGGTCCACGAGCAGTACTTC. Its protein product is CASSFRDRVHEQYF.